This T cell receptor beta chain was recovered during a study of T-cell memory formation after mild COVID-19. Using its own MiXCR run on the 5' RACE reads, TCRdb lists one record per CDR3 protein. Here the sample spans around 200,000 distinct CDR3 sequences, around 26% being singletons. The TCR comes from an adult woman who had mild COVID-19 (a few samples of this study predate the infection). Cell type and time point are not known. The sample was PBMCs or a T cell subset sorted from them (not recorded which).

The CDR3 DNA sequence: TGTGCCAGCAGCCTAGGGACAGGGAACACCGGGGAGCTGTTTTTT. The encoded protein is CASSLGTGNTGELFF. The chain employs TRBV5-6 and TRBJ2-2; TRBD1 aligns across 8 bases. This CDR3 contains 15 residues. Germline V gene lookup returns CDR1 SGHDT and CDR2 YYEEEE. V lost 4 bases to trimming and J lost 1 base; unmatched junction nucleotides: 3.